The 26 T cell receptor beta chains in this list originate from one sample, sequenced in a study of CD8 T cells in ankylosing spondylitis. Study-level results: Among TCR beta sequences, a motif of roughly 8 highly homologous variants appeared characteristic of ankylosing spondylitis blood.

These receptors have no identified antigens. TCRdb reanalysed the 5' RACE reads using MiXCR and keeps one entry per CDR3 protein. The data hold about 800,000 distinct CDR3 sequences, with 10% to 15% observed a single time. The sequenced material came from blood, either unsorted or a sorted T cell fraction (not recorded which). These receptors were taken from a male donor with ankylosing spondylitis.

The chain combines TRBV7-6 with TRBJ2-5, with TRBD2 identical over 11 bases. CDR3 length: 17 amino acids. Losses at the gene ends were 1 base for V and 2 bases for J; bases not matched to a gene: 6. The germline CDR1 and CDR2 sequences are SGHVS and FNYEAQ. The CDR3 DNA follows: TGTGCCAGCAGCTTAGGAACTCTAGCGGGGGGTCAAGAGACCCAGTACTTC. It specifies CASSLGTLAGGQETQYF.

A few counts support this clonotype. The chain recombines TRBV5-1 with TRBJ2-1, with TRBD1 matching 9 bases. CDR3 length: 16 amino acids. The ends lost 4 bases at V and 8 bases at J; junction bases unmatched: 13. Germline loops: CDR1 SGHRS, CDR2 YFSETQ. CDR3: CASSKTGTGLTDEQFF. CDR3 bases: TGCGCCAGCAGCAAAACCGGGACAGGGCTCACGGATGAGCAGTTCTTC. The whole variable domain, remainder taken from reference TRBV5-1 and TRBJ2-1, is KAGVTQTPRYLIKTRGQQVTLSCSPISGHRSVSWYQQTPGQGLQFLFEYFSETQRNKGNFPGRFSGRQFSNSRSEMNVSTLELGDSALYLCASSKTGTGLTDEQFFGPGTRLTVL.

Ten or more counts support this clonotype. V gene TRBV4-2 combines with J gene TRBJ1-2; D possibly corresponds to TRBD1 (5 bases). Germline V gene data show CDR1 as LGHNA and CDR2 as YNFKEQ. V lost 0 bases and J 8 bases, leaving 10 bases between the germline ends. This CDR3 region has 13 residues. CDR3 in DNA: TGTGCCAGCAGCCAAGAGAGGGACTCCGGCTACACCTTC. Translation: CASSQERDSGYTF.

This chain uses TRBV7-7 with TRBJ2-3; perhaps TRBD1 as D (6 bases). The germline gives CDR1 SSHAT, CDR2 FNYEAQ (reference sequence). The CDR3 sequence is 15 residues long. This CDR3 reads CASASPGRGTDTQYF. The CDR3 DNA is TGTGCTAGCGCCTCCCCTGGCAGGGGAACAGATACGCAGTATTTT.

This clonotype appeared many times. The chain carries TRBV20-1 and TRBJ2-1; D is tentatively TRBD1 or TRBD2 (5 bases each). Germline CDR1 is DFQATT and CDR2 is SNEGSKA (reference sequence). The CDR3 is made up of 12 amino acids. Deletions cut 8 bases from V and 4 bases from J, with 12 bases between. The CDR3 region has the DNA TGCAGTAGTGGTGGGACGTACAATGAGCAGTTCTTC. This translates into CSSGGTYNEQFF.

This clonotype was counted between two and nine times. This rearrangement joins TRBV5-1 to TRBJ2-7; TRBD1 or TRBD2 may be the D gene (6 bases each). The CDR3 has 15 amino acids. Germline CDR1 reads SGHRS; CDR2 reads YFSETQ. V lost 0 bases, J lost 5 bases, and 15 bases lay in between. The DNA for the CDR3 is TGCGCCAGCAGCTTGGCCGCAGGGGTAGCGGACGAGCAGTACTTC. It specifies CASSLAAGVADEQYF.

The CDR3 DNA sequence: TGTGCCAGCAGCTCCTCGGGTTCGGCAGATACGCAGTATTTT. Encoded protein: CASSSSGSADTQYF. The J gene is TRBJ2-3, the V gene TRBV5-6; no clear D. Germline V gene sequence: CDR1 SGHDT, CDR2 YYEEEE. The CDR3 length is 14 residues. Trimming removed 3 bases at V and 4 bases at J, with 12 bases between.

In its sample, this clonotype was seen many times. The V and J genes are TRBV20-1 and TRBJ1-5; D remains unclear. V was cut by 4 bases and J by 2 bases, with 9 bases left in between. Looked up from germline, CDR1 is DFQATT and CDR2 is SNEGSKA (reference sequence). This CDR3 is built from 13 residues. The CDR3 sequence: CSATEVGNQPQHF. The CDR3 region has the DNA TGCAGTGCTACCGAGGTTGGCAATCAGCCCCAGCATTTT.

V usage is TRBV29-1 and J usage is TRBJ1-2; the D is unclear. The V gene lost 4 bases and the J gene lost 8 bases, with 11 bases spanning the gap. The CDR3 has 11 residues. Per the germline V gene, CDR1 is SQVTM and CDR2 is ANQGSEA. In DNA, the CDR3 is TGCAGCGTTGCCGGGAGATGGGGCTACACCTTC. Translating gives CSVAGRWGYTF.

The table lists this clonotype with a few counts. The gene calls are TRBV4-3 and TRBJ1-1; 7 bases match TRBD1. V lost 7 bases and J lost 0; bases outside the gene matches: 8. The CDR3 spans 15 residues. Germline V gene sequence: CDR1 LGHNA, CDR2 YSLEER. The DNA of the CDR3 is TGCGCCAGCACACTGGGGACAGAGATGAACACTGAAGCTTTCTTT. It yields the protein CASTLGTEMNTEAFF.

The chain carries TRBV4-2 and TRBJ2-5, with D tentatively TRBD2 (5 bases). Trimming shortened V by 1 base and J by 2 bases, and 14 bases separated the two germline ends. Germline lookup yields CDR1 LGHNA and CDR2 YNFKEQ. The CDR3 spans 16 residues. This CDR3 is CASSQVRSGSQETQYF. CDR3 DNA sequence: TGTGCCAGCAGCCAAGTAAGGTCGGGATCGCAAGAGACCCAGTACTTC.

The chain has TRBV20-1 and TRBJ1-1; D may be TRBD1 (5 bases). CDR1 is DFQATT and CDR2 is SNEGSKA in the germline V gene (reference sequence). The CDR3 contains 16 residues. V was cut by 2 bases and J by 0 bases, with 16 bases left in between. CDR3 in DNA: TGCAGTGCTAGATTGGCGGGGCCTAGCGTGAACACTGAAGCTTTCTTT. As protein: CSARLAGPSVNTEAFF.

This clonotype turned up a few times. This chain's CDR3 is CASSQGASNYNEQFF. The CDR3 coding sequence is TGTGCCAGCAGCCAGGGGGCTAGTAACTACAATGAGCAGTTCTTC. The gene calls are TRBV11-3 and TRBJ2-1; TRBD1 agrees at 8 bases. This CDR3 contains 15 residues. Unmatched junction bases numbered 6, after V lost 5 bases and J lost 3 bases. The germline V gene encodes CDR1 SGHNT and CDR2 YENEEA.

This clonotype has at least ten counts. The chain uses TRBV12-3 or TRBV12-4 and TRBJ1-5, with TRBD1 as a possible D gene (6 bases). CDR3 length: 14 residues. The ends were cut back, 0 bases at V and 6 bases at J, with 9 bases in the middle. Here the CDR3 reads CASSLASGVQPQHF. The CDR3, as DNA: TGTGCCAGCAGTTTAGCTTCAGGGGTTCAGCCCCAGCATTTT.

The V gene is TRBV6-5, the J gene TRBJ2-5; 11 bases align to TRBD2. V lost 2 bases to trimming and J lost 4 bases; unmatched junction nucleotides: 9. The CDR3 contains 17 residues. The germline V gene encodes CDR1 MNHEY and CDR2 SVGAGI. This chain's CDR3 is CASSYAGSGGAGETQYF. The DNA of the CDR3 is TGTGCCAGCAGTTACGCCGGTAGCGGGGGGGCCGGAGAGACCCAGTACTTC.

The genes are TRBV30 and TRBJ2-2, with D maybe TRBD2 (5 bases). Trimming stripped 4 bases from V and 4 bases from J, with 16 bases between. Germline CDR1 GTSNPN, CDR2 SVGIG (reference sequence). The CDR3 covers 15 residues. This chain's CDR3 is CAWNTHPGFTGELFF. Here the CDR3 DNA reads TGTGCCTGGAATACCCACCCGGGATTCACCGGGGAGCTGTTTTTT.

The CDR3: CASTLAASGSYEQYF. In nucleotides, the CDR3 is TGTGCCAGCACCCTAGCGGCTAGCGGGAGCTACGAGCAGTACTTC. The chain recombines TRBV6-2 or TRBV6-3 with TRBJ2-7; 10 bases align to TRBD2. V shed 7 bases and J 3 bases; nucleotides not matched to a gene: 9. Germline V gene lookup returns CDR1 MNHEY and CDR2 SVGEGT. The CDR3 has 15 amino acids.

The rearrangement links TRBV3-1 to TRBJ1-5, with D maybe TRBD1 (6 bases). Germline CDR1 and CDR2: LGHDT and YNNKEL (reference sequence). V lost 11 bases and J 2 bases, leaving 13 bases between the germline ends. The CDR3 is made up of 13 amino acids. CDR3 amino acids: CAVKGGGNQPQHF. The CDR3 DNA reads TGTGCCGTCAAGGGGGGAGGCAATCAGCCCCAGCATTTT.

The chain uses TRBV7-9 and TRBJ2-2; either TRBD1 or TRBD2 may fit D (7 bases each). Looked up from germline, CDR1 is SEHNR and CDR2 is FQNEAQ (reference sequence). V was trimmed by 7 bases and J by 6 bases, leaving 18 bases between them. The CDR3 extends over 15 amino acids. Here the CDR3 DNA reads TGTGCCAGCACCCAGGGGGGGAGAAGGTCCGGGGAGCTGTTTTTT. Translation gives CASTQGGRRSGELFF.

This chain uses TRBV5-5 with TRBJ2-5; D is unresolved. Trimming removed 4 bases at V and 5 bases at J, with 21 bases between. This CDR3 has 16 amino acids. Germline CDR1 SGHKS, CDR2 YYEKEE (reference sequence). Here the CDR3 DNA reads TGTGCCAGCAGCCCCGTTTGGACCAGACGTGAGGAGACCCAGTACTTC. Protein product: CASSPVWTRREETQYF.

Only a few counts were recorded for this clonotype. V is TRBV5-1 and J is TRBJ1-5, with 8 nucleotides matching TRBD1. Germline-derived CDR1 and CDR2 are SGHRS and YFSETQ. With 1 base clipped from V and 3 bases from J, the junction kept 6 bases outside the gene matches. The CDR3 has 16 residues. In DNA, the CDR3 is TGCGCCAGCAGCTTGACCGGGACAGGTTCCAATCAGCCCCAGCATTTT. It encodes CASSLTGTGSNQPQHF.

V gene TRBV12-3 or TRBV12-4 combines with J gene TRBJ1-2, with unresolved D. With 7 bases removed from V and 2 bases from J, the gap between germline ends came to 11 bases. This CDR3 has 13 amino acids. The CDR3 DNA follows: TGTGCCAGCACCTTTGGCGCGAACTATGGCTACACCTTC. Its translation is CASTFGANYGYTF.

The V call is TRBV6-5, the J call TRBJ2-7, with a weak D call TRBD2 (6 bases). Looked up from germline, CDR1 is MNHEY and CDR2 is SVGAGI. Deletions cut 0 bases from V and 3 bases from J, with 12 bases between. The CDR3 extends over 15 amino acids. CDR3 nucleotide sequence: TGTGCCAGCAGTTACTCGGCGGGATGGGGCTACGAGCAGTACTTC. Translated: CASSYSAGWGYEQYF.

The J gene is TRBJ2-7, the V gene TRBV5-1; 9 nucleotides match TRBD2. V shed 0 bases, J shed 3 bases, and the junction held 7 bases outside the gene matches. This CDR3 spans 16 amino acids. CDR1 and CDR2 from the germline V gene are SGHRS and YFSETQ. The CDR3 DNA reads TGCGCCAGCAGCTTGGGATATTTGCGGGGGGGCTACGAGCAGTACTTC. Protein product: CASSLGYLRGGYEQYF.

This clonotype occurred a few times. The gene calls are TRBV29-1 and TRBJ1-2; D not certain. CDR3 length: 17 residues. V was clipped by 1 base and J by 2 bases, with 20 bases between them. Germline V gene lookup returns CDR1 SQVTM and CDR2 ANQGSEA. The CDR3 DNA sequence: TGCAGCGTTGAAGCCCGTCATACCCTCCCCGGAAACTATGGCTACACCTTC. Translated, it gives CSVEARHTLPGNYGYTF.

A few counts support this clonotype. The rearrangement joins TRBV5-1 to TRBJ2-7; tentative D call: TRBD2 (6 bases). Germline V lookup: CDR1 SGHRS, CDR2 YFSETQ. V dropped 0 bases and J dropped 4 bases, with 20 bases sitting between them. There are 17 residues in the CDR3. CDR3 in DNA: TGCGCCAGCAGCTTGGATGCAGGGACTGGTCTCGGGTACGAGCAGTACTTC. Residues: CASSLDAGTGLGYEQYF. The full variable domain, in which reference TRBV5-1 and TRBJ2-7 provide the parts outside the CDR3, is KAGVTQTPRYLIKTRGQQVTLSCSPISGHRSVSWYQQTPGQGLQFLFEYFSETQRNKGNFPGRFSGRQFSNSRSEMNVSTLELGDSALYLCASSLDAGTGLGYEQYFGPGTRLTVT.